The clone carrying this T cell receptor (beta chain) appeared a single time. Its antigen is undetermined. This sample was taken from a study of T cell responses to AZD1222 COVID-19 vaccine. Regarding the study as a whole: Most donors were white British and more were female, and clonal diversity was possibly underestimated.

Using immunoSEQ multiplex PCR, the repertoire was profiled, and TCRdb retains in-frame clones only, with some absent. The table has some 170,000 clones, 85% to 90% seen once. Germline V gene sequence: CDR1 SGHRS, CDR2 YFSETQ. This CDR3 is built from 16 residues. Germline trimming cut 0 bases from V and 3 bases from J; bases unmatched to any gene: 8. The TCR was taken from an adult who received the AZD1222 COVID-19 vaccine. The sample here was peripheral blood, taken 28 days after the second AZD1222 dose. The chain is built from TRBV5-1 and TRBJ1-1; 7 bases align to TRBD1. The CDR3 region is CASSLDRQGWHTEAFF. The CDR3, as DNA: TGCGCCAGCAGCTTGGATAGACAGGGATGGCACACTGAAGCTTTCTTT.